Listed here are 20 T cell receptor beta chains from one sample, sequenced in a study of beta chain features in type 1 diabetes. Study-level results: All four CD4+ subsets of Type 1 diabetes patients contained TCRB CDR3s that were moderately but significantly shorter.

For these TCRs, the target antigens are not known. As every portion of the isolated RNA was reverse transcribed, the sequencing read expressed TCRB transcripts. TCRdb's copy holds only in-frame clones and misses some; the assay was immunoSEQ multiplex PCR. Here the sample spans about 650,000 clones, 9.5% to 15% being singletons. Input material: naive CD4+ T cells from blood. Source of these receptors: a man aged 25 to 40 with type 1 diabetes.

The V and J genes are TRBV4-3 and TRBJ1-6, with D possibly matching TRBD1 (5 bases). The CDR3 length is 16 residues. From germline, CDR1 is LGHNA and CDR2 YSLEER. V lost 0 bases to trimming and J lost 6 bases, with 12 bases between them. The CDR3 protein is CASSQDFYGANSPLHF. The CDR3 bases are TGCGCCAGCAGCCAAGATTTCTACGGGGCTAATTCACCCCTCCACTTT.

V gene TRBV14 combines with J gene TRBJ1-6; no definite D call. V was clipped by 4 bases and J by 7 bases, with 14 bases between them. This CDR3 has 15 residues. Germline values: CDR1 SGHDN, CDR2 FVKESK. The CDR3, as DNA: TGTGCCAGCAGCCCAGCCTTCGGGCCAAATTCACCCCTCCACTTT. It yields the protein CASSPAFGPNSPLHF.

CDR3 protein: CSAGQGQETQYF. The CDR3 DNA reads TGCAGCGCAGGACAGGGGCAAGAGACCCAGTACTTC. The rearrangement joins TRBV29-1 to TRBJ2-5; 9 positions match TRBD1. After removal of 7 bases from V and 2 bases from J, the junction contained 2 bases not matched to a gene. Germline V lookup: CDR1 SQVTM, CDR2 ANQGSEA. This CDR3 region has 12 residues.

This clone was found a few times. This chain joins TRBV28 and TRBJ2-7; D not resolved. Between the trimmed V and J ends, which lost 7 bases and 0 bases, there was a span of 19 bases. The CDR3 runs to 16 residues. Germline V gene lookup returns CDR1 MDHEN and CDR2 SYDVKM. CDR3 nucleotide sequence: TGTGCCAGCACCCCGGGTGGGGATTGGAGCTCCTACGAGCAGTACTTC. Translated: CASTPGGDWSSYEQYF.

The rearrangement links TRBV9 to TRBJ1-6; no firm D call. Germline values: CDR1 SGDLS, CDR2 YYNGEE. The germline V and J ends were trimmed by 0 bases and 7 bases, with 14 bases remaining between them. CDR3 size: 16 residues. The CDR3 here is CASSVGVSGSNSPLHF. The DNA of the CDR3 is TGTGCCAGCAGCGTAGGGGTGAGCGGTTCAAATTCACCCCTCCACTTT.

This clone was found a few times. Within the sample, other DNA sequences also encode this same CDR3. The chain carries TRBV7-9 and TRBJ2-5; D unclear. V was trimmed by 6 bases and J by 1 base, leaving 3 bases between them. Per the germline V gene, CDR1 is SEHNR and CDR2 is FQNEAQ (reference sequence). This CDR3 contains 11 residues. CDR3 loop: CASSSQETQYF. The CDR3 DNA sequence: TGTGCCAGCAGTAGCCAAGAGACCCAGTACTTC. Full variable domain (remainder filled in from reference TRBV7-9 and TRBJ2-5): DTGVSQNPRHKITKRGQNVTFRCDPISEHNRLYWYRQTLGQGPEFLTYFQNEAQLEKSRLLSDRFSAERPKGSFSTLEIQRTEQGDSAMYLCASSSQETQYFGPGTRLLVL.

J is TRBJ2-5 and V is TRBV6-6; TRBD2 matches at 10 bases. Germline V gene data show CDR1 as MNHNY and CDR2 as SVGAGI (reference sequence). Trimming took 5 bases from V and 5 from J; bases not matched to a gene: 8. CDR3 length equals 15 residues. CDR3 in amino acids: CASSPGTSEYETQYF. The CDR3, as DNA: TGTGCCAGCAGTCCCGGGACTAGCGAGTATGAGACCCAGTACTTC.

This clone was seen a few times. The J gene is TRBJ1-2, the V gene TRBV18; the D gene is possibly TRBD1 (5 bases). The CDR3 contains 13 residues. With 5 bases removed from V and 4 bases from J, the gap between germline ends came to 11 bases. Per the germline V gene, CDR1 is KGHSH and CDR2 is LQKENI. The CDR3 here is CASSSDRLYGYTF. The CDR3 nucleotides read TGTGCCAGCTCATCTGACAGACTCTATGGCTACACCTTC. Together with reference TRBV18 and TRBJ1-2, the CDR3 gives the full variable domain: NAGVMQNPRHLVRRRGQEARLRCSPMKGHSHVYWYRQLPEEGLKFMVYLQKENIIDESGMPKERFSAEFPKEGPSILRIQQVVRGDSAAYFCASSSDRLYGYTFGSGTRLTVV.

This clone was observed a handful of times. V usage is TRBV7-2 and J usage is TRBJ2-3; D uncertain. Germline assignment: CDR1 SGHTA and CDR2 FQGNSA. With 4 bases removed from V and 5 bases from J, the gap between germline ends came to 16 bases. This CDR3 is built from 15 residues. DNA of the CDR3: TGTGCCAGCAGCTGGGATGGGCGACGGGTAGATACGCAGTATTTT. The encoded protein is CASSWDGRRVDTQYF.

This clone was picked up a small number of times. This chain uses TRBV7-9 with TRBJ2-3; the match to TRBD2 covers 10 bases. There are 17 residues in the CDR3. Germline V gives CDR1 SEHNR, CDR2 FQNEAQ (reference sequence). V dropped 7 bases and J dropped 0; count of bases not matched to a gene: 10. The CDR3 is CASTSRGLAVSTDTQYF. CDR3 in DNA: TGTGCCAGCACTTCCCGAGGACTAGCGGTTAGCACAGATACGCAGTATTTT.

This clone has just a few counts. V and J are TRBV7-2 and TRBJ1-2, with D tentatively TRBD1 (5 bases). Deletions cut 1 base from V and 4 bases from J, with 16 bases between. This CDR3 spans 16 amino acids. Per germline, CDR1 SGHTA and CDR2 FQGNSA. The CDR3 region has the DNA TGTGCCAGCAGCTTAGTCGGTGCGGGGGTCAGCTATGGCTACACCTTC. This gives the protein CASSLVGAGVSYGYTF.

V usage is TRBV6-1 and J usage is TRBJ1-1, with 8 bases identical to TRBD1. Germline CDR1 MNHNS, CDR2 SASEGT. The CDR3 is made up of 16 amino acids. V was pared by 4 bases and J by 5 bases, with 12 bases of the junction left unmatched. CDR3 DNA: TGTGCCAGCAGTGTCGGGTTGTTCAGGGGGCAAACTGAAGCTTTCTTT. Encoded protein: CASSVGLFRGQTEAFF.

This clone has only a few counts. Other nucleotide sequences in the sample specify the same CDR3. The chain uses TRBV30 and TRBJ1-5; TRBD1 matches 8 bases. Per germline, CDR1 GTSNPN and CDR2 SVGIG (reference sequence). The V gene end was trimmed by 0 bases and the J gene end by 5 bases; junction bases not matched to a gene: 3. The CDR3 length is 14 residues. DNA for the CDR3: TGTGCCTGGAGTGTCTCAGGGGGCTATCAGCCCCAGCATTTT. It translates to CAWSVSGGYQPQHF.

A single count supports this clone. This rearrangement joins TRBV28 to TRBJ1-5; 7 positions agree with TRBD1. Germline V gives CDR1 MDHEN, CDR2 SYDVKM. Losses at the gene ends were 5 bases for V and 7 bases for J; bases not matched to a gene: 2. CDR3 size: 12 residues. CDR3: CASSQGGQPQHF. CDR3 DNA: TGTGCCAGCAGTCAGGGGGGACAGCCCCAGCATTTT.

The chain has TRBV5-1 and TRBJ1-1; maybe TRBD1 (5 bases). The CDR3 has 13 residues. The V gene's germline CDR1 is SGHRS and CDR2 YFSETQ. The V gene lost 4 bases and the J gene lost 6 bases, with 13 bases spanning the gap. CDR3 nucleotide sequence: TGCGCCAGCAGCGTGGCAGGGAAGGCTGAAGCTTTCTTT. This encodes CASSVAGKAEAFF.

This rearrangement joins TRBV5-1 to TRBJ2-2; TRBD1 matches at 8 bases. After removal of 4 bases from V and 4 bases from J, the junction contained 9 bases not matched to a gene. CDR3 length: 16 residues. CDR1 and CDR2 (germline): SGHRS, YFSETQ. CDR3 protein: CASSQSGTGPTGELFF. The CDR3 DNA reads TGCGCCAGCAGCCAATCCGGGACAGGACCCACCGGGGAGCTGTTTTTT. Filled out from reference TRBV5-1 and TRBJ2-2, the complete variable domain reads KAGVTQTPRYLIKTRGQQVTLSCSPISGHRSVSWYQQTPGQGLQFLFEYFSETQRNKGNFPGRFSGRQFSNSRSEMNVSTLELGDSALYLCASSQSGTGPTGELFFGEGSRLTVL.

This sequence joins TRBV29-1 and TRBJ1-1; possible D gene TRBD1, 5 bases. The germline gives CDR1 SQVTM, CDR2 ANQGSEA. Trimming pared 7 bases from V and 4 bases from J, leaving 16 bases between. CDR3 size: 13 residues. The DNA of the CDR3 is TGCAGCGCCTCAAGGGGTACGGGCACTGAAGCTTTCTTT. Amino acids: CSASRGTGTEAFF.

This chain joins TRBV30 and TRBJ2-2, with 9 bases identical to TRBD2. In germline, CDR1 is GTSNPN, CDR2 SVGIG (reference sequence). The CDR3 is 16 residues long. With V trimmed by 8 bases and J by 2 bases, 12 bases remained unmatched. The CDR3 bases are TGTGCCGTTGGGGCTAGCGGGGTATTAAACACCGGGGAGCTGTTTTTT. It translates to CAVGASGVLNTGELFF.

The chain recombines TRBV2 with TRBJ2-2, with D possibly matching TRBD1 (5 bases). Trimming removed 3 bases at V and 1 base at J, with 9 bases between. The CDR3 is made up of 15 amino acids. Germline V gene data show CDR1 as SNHLY and CDR2 as FYNNEI. CDR3 residues: CASSENRRNTGELFF. CDR3 in DNA: TGTGCCAGCAGTGAGAACAGGAGGAACACCGGGGAGCTGTTTTTT.

The CDR3 loop is CASSVGPAFTGRRTPLHF. The CDR3 DNA reads TGTGCCAGCAGCGTAGGACCCGCCTTTACAGGTCGGAGAACACCCCTCCACTTT. The genes are TRBV9 and TRBJ1-6; maybe TRBD1 (5 bases). CDR1 and CDR2 from the germline V gene are SGDLS and YYNGEE. Trimming removed 0 bases from V and 11 bases from J, with 24 bases in between. The CDR3 contains 18 residues. Full variable domain (remainder filled in from reference TRBV9 and TRBJ1-6): DSGVTQTPKHLITATGQRVTLRCSPRSGDLSVYWYQQSLDQGLQFLIQYYNGEERAKGNILERFSAQQFPDLHSELNLSSLELGDSALYFCASSVGPAFTGRRTPLHFGNGTRLTVT.